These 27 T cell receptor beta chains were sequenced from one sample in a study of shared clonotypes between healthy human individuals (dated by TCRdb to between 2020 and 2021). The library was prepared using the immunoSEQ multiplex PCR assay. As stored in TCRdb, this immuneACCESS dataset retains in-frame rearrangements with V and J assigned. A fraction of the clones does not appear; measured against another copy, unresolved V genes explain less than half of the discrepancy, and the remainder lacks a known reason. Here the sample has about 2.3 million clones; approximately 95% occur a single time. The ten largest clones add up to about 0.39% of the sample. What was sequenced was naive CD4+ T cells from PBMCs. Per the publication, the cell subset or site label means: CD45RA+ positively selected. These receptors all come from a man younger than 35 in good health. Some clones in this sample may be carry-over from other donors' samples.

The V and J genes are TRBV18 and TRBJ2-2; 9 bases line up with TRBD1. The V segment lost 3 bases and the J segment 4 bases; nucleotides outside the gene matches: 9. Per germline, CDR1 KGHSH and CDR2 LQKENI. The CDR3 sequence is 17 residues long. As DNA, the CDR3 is TGTGCCAGCTCACCGAAGACTGGGACAGGGCTCACCGGGGAGCTGTTTTTT. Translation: CASSPKTGTGLTGELFF.

The DNA for the CDR3 is TGCGCCAGCAGCTTGTCAGGGGGCGGCTACGAGCAGTACTTC. Its protein product is CASSLSGGGYEQYF. The chain employs TRBV5-1 and TRBJ2-7; 8 nucleotides match TRBD1. The germline CDR1 and CDR2 sequences are SGHRS and YFSETQ. With V trimmed by 1 base and J by 3 bases, 3 bases remained unmatched. There are 14 residues in the CDR3.

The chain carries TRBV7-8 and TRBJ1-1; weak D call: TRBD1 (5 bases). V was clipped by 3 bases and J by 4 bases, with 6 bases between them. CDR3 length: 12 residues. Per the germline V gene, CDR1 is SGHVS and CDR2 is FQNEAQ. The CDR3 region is CASSFQGTEAFF. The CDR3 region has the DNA TGTGCCAGCAGCTTCCAGGGCACTGAAGCTTTCTTT.

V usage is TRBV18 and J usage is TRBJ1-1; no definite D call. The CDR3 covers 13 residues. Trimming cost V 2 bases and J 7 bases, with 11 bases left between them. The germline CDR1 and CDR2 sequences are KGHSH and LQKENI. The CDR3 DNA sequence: TGTGCCAGCTCACCAACTAGGACGAGTGAAGCTTTCTTT. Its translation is CASSPTRTSEAFF.

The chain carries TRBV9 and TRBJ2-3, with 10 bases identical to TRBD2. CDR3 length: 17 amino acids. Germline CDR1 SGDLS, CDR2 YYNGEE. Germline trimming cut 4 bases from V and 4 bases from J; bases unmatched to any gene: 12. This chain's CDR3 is CASSTMGLAFSADTQYF. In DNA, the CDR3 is TGTGCCAGCAGCACCATGGGACTAGCGTTTTCGGCAGATACGCAGTATTTT.

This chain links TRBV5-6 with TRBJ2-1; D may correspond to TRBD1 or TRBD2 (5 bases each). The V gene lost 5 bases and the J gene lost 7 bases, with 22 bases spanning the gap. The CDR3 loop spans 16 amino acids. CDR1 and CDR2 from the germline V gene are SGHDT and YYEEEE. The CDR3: CASRKTGTGKGNEQFF. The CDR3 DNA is TGTGCCAGCAGAAAAACCGGGACCGGGAAGGGGAATGAGCAGTTCTTC.

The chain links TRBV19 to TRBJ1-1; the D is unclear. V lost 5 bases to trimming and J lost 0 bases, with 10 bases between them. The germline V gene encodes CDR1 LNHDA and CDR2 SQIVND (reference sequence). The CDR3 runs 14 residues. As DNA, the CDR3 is TGTGCCAGTAGTCTTGGACCGGTGAACACTGAAGCTTTCTTT. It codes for CASSLGPVNTEAFF. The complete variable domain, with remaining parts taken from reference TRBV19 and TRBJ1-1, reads DGGITQSPKYLFRKEGQNVTLSCEQNLNHDAMYWYRQDPGQGLRLIYYSQIVNDFQKGDIAEGYSVSREKKESFPLTVTSAQKNPTAFYLCASSLGPVNTEAFFGQGTRLTVV.

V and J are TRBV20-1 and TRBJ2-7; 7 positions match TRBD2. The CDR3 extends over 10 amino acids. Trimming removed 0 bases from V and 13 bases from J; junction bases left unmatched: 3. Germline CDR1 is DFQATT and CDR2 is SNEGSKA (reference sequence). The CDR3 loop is CSARDGGEYF. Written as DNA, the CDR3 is TGCAGTGCTAGAGATGGGGGGGAATACTTC.

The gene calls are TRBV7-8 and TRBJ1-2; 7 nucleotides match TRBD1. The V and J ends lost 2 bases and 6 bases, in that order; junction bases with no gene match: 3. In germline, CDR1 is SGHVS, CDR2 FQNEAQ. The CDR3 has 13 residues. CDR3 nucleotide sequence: TGTGCCAGCAGCTTAACACAGGGGAATGGCTACACCTTC. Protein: CASSLTQGNGYTF. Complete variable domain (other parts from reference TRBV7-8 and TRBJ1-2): GAGVSQSPRYKVAKRGQDVALRCDPISGHVSLFWYQQALGQGPEFLTYFQNEAQLDKSGLPSDRFFAERPEGSVSTLKIQRTQQEDSAVYLCASSLTQGNGYTFGSGTRLTVV.

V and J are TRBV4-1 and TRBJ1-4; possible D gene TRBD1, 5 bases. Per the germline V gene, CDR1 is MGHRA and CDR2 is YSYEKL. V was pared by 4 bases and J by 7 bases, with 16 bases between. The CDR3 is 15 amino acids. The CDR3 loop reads CASSPSLGQGEKLFF. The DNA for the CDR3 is TGCGCCAGCAGCCCTAGCCTCGGGCAGGGTGAAAAACTGTTTTTT.

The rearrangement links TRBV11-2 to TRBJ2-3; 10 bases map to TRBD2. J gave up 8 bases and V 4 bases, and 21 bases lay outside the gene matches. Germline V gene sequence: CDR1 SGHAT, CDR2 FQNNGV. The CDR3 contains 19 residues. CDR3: CASSSPRTSGTGPHGTQYF. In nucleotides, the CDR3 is TGTGCCAGCAGCTCCCCCCGCACTAGCGGGACCGGCCCCCATGGTACGCAGTATTTT.

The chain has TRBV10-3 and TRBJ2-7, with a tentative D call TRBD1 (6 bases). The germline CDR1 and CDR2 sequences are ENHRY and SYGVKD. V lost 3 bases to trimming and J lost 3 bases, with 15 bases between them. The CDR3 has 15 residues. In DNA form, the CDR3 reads TGTGCCATCAGTGATGTGCAGGGGACGGACTACGAGCAGTACTTC. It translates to CAISDVQGTDYEQYF.

The DNA for the CDR3 is TGTGCCAGCAGTTACGCGGCCGGGACAGGGAAGAGTGGCTACACCTTC. Protein: CASSYAAGTGKSGYTF. The rearrangement links TRBV6-5 to TRBJ1-2; TRBD1 agrees at 9 bases. Trimming removed 2 bases from V and 7 bases from J; junction bases left unmatched: 11. Germline CDR1 reads MNHEY; CDR2 reads SVGAGI. The CDR3 is 16 residues long.

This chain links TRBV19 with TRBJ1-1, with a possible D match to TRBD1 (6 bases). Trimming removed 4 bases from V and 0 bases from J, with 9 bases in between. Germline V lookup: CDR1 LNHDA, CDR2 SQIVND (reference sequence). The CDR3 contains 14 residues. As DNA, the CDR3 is TGTGCCAGTAGTAAGGACAGCTTGAACACTGAAGCTTTCTTT. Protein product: CASSKDSLNTEAFF.

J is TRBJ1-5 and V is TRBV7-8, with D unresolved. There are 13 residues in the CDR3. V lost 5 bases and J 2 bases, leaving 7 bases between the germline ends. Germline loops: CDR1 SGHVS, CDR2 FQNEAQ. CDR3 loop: CASSRIGNQPQHF. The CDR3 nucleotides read TGTGCCAGCAGCAGAATCGGCAATCAGCCCCAGCATTTT.

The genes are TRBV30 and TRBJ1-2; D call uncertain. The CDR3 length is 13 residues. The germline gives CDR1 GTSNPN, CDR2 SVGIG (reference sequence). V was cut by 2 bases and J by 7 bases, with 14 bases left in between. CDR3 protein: CAWSPGESFGYTF. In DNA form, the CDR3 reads TGTGCCTGGAGTCCTGGAGAAAGCTTTGGCTACACCTTC.

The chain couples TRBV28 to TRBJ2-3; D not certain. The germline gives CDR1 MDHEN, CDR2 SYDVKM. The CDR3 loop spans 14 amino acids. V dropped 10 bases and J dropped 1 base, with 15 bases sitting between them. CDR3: CATAPGGGTDTQYF. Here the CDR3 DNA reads TGTGCCACCGCCCCGGGTGGTGGCACAGATACGCAGTATTTT. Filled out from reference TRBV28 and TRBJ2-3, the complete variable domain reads DVKVTQSSRYLVKRTGEKVFLECVQDMDHENMFWYRQDPGLGLRLIYFSYDVKMKEKGDIPEGYSVSREKKERFSLILESASTNQTSMYLCATAPGGGTDTQYFGPGTRLTVL.

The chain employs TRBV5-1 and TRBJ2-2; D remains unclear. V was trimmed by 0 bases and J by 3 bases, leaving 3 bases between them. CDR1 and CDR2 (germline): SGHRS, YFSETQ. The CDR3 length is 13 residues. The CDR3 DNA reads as TGCGCCAGCAGCTTGGACGACACCGGGGAGCTGTTTTTT. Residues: CASSLDDTGELFF.

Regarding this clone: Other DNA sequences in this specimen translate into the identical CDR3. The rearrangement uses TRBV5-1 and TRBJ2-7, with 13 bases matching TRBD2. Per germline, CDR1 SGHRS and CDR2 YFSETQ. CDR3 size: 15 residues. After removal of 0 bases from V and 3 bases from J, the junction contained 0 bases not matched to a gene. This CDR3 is CASSLGTSGGYEQYF. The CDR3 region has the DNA TGCGCCAGCAGCTTGGGGACTAGCGGGGGCTACGAGCAGTACTTC.

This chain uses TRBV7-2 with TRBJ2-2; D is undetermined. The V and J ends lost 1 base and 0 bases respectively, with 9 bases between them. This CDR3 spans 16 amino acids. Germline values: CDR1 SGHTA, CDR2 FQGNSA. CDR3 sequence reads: CASSLGSATNTGELFF. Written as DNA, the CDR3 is TGTGCCAGCAGCTTAGGAAGTGCCACGAACACCGGGGAGCTGTTTTTT.

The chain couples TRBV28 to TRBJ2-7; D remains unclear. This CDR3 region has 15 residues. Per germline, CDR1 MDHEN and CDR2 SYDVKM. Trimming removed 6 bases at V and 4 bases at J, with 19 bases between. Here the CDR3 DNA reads TGTGCCAGCAGGGCCACGCGAGCAGTGGGGTACGAGCAGTACTTC. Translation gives CASRATRAVGYEQYF.

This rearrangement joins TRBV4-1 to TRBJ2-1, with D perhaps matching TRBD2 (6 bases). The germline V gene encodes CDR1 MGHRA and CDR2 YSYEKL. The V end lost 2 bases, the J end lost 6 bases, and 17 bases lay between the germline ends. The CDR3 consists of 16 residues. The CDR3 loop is CASSQNSGTEGNEQFF. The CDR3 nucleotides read TGCGCCAGCAGCCAAAATAGCGGAACAGAGGGCAATGAGCAGTTCTTC.

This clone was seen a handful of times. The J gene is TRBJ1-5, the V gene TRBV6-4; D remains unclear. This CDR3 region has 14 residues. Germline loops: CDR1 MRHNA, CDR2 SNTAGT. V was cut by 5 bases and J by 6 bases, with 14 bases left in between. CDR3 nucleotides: TGTGCCAGCAGTCCCTCAGCGTATGGTCAGCCCCAGCATTTT. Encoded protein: CASSPSAYGQPQHF.

The CDR3, as DNA: TGTGCCAGCAGTTTAGGGGGCAGGGTGAACACTGAAGCTTTCTTT. Its protein is CASSLGGRVNTEAFF. The rearrangement uses TRBV28 and TRBJ1-1; a weak D match, TRBD1 (6 bases). This CDR3 is 15 amino acids long. Germline V gene data show CDR1 as MDHEN and CDR2 as SYDVKM. The germline V and J ends were trimmed by 2 bases and 0 bases, with 10 bases remaining between them.

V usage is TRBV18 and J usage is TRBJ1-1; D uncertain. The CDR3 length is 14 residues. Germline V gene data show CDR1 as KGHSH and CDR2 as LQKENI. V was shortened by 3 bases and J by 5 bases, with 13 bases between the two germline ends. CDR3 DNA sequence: TGTGCCAGCTCACCGCTACAAGTTTATACTGAAGCTTTCTTT. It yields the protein CASSPLQVYTEAFF. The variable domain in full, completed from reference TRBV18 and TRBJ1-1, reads NAGVMQNPRHLVRRRGQEARLRCSPMKGHSHVYWYRQLPEEGLKFMVYLQKENIIDESGMPKERFSAEFPKEGPSILRIQQVVRGDSAAYFCASSPLQVYTEAFFGQGTRLTVV.

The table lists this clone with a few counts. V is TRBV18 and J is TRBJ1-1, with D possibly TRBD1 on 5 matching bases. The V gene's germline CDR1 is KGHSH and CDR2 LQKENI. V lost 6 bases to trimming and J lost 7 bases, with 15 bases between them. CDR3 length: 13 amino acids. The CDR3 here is CASSLGTPFEAFF. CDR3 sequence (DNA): TGTGCCAGCTCTCTCGGGACTCCCTTTGAAGCTTTCTTT.

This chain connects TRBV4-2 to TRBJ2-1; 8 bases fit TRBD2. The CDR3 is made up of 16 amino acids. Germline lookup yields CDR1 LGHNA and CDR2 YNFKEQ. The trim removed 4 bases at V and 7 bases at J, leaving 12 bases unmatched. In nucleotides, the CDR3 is TGTGCCAGCAGCCTGCCGGGACTAGAGGGGTCGAATGAGCAGTTCTTC. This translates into CASSLPGLEGSNEQFF.